This TCR beta chain was obtained from a study of cytotoxic CD8 clonotypes in ibrutinib-treated CLL. Study details: The patient breakdown showed around 10 relapsed/refractory and some 16 treatment-naive cases, with under 18 IGHV unmutated. After a median of about six years, roughly 15 patients stayed remitted and approximately twelve progressed; responses had been partial in about 24 and complete in 2. The response samples were taken once patients had been treated for a median of approximately 12 months, range 6 to 36.

TCRdb's copy holds only in-frame clones and misses some; the assay was immunoSEQ multiplex PCR. The sample carries around 92,000 clones, roughly four fifths recorded once. The CDR3 extends over 16 amino acids. CDR1 SGHRS and CDR2 YFSETQ come from the germline V gene. V shed 0 bases, J shed 0 bases, and the junction held 5 bases outside the gene matches. The sequence came from a human donor with chronic lymphocytic leukemia. V and J are TRBV5-1 and TRBJ2-7; TRBD1 matches at 8 bases. Sample: PBMCs, taken after 24 months of ibrutinib treatment. CDR3 in amino acids: CASSLASGGRSYEQYF. The CDR3 coding sequence is TGCGCCAGCAGCTTGGCCTCAGGGGGCCGCTCCTACGAGCAGTACTTC.